Below are 8 T cell receptor beta chains sequenced from a single sample in a study of blood T cells in healthy people across ages. Next came a second PCR, run for about 7 to 12 cycles, which used a sample-barcoded 5' primer along with a J-beta primer mix. TCRdb itself ran the 5' RACE reads through MiXCR, one entry per CDR3 protein. In the table there are about 930,000 distinct CDR3 sequences, 29% of which are singletons. These same records also appear under a second study, on T cells of mothers and their children.

The sequenced material came from blood. The receptors shown here come from a woman in her thirties or forties in good health.

V usage is TRBV5-1 and J usage is TRBJ2-7, with TRBD1 matching over 12 bases. Looked up from germline, CDR1 is SGHRS and CDR2 is YFSETQ. With 7 bases clipped from V and 5 bases from J, the junction kept 7 bases outside the gene matches. The CDR3 contains 14 residues. In nucleotides, the CDR3 is TGCGCCAGCCGCCTCGGGACAGGGGGCCACGAGCAGTACTTC. This encodes CASRLGTGGHEQYF.

The chain uses TRBV28 and TRBJ2-7; 12 positions agree with TRBD1. The CDR3 length is 16 residues. Germline trimming cut 9 bases from V and 4 bases from J; bases unmatched to any gene: 13. Germline CDR1 is MDHEN and CDR2 is SYDVKM. Here the CDR3 DNA reads TGTGCCAGTACGTCTCCCGGGACAGGGGGCAGGTACGAGCAGTACTTC. Translating it yields CASTSPGTGGRYEQYF.

This clonotype was found a few times. This chain links TRBV15 with TRBJ1-1; D gene unclear. Looked up from germline, CDR1 is LNHNV and CDR2 is YYDKDF (reference sequence). The CDR3 sequence is 12 residues long. V was clipped by 1 base and J by 6 bases, with 6 bases between them. The CDR3 region is CATSRAESEAFF. In nucleotides, the CDR3 is TGTGCCACCAGCAGAGCTGAGTCTGAAGCTTTCTTT.

This rearrangement joins TRBV6-6 to TRBJ2-1; D perhaps matches TRBD1 (5 bases). Germline CDR1 and CDR2: MNHNY and SVGAGI (reference sequence). Deletions cut 4 bases from V and 8 bases from J, with 9 bases between. This CDR3 spans 12 amino acids. CDR3 nucleotides: TGTGCCAGCAGTTCCAGGGCGTATGAGCAGTTCTTC. Residues: CASSSRAYEQFF.

This clonotype has a handful of counts. The chain couples TRBV7-8 to TRBJ2-7, with 9 positions matching TRBD1. V lost 4 bases to trimming and J lost 2 bases; unmatched junction nucleotides: 9. The CDR3 extends over 16 amino acids. CDR1 and CDR2 (germline): SGHVS, FQNEAQ. CDR3 sequence reads: CASSSPGQGSPYEQYF. CDR3 nucleotide sequence: TGTGCCAGCAGCTCCCCCGGACAGGGGTCGCCCTACGAGCAGTACTTC.

J is TRBJ1-6 and V is TRBV5-1; no definite D call. The CDR3 extends over 16 amino acids. Germline-derived CDR1 and CDR2 are SGHRS and YFSETQ. The V end lost 7 bases, the J end lost 9 bases, and 23 bases lay between the germline ends. Written as DNA, the CDR3 is TGCGCCAGCGCAGCCGGTCGGACGGGCGTTGGTTCACCCCTCCACTTT. Residues: CASAAGRTGVGSPLHF.

The gene calls are TRBV5-6 and TRBJ2-2, with D possibly being TRBD2 (6 bases). Trimming left V 4 bases short and J 3 bases short, with 10 bases between. This CDR3 is 14 amino acids long. Germline V gene lookup returns CDR1 SGHDT and CDR2 YYEEEE. CDR3 DNA sequence: TGTGCCAGCAGCACTGCTAGCGACACCGGGGAGCTGTTTTTT. Encoded protein: CASSTASDTGELFF.

This clonotype came up a few times. The V call is TRBV29-1, the J call TRBJ1-2; the D gene is possibly TRBD1 (5 bases). The germline V gene encodes CDR1 SQVTM and CDR2 ANQGSEA. This CDR3 is built from 12 residues. The V gene lost 2 bases and the J gene lost 4 bases, with 8 bases spanning the gap. CDR3 nucleotides: TGCAGCGTTGAATCAGGGTCCTATGGCTACACCTTC. This encodes CSVESGSYGYTF.